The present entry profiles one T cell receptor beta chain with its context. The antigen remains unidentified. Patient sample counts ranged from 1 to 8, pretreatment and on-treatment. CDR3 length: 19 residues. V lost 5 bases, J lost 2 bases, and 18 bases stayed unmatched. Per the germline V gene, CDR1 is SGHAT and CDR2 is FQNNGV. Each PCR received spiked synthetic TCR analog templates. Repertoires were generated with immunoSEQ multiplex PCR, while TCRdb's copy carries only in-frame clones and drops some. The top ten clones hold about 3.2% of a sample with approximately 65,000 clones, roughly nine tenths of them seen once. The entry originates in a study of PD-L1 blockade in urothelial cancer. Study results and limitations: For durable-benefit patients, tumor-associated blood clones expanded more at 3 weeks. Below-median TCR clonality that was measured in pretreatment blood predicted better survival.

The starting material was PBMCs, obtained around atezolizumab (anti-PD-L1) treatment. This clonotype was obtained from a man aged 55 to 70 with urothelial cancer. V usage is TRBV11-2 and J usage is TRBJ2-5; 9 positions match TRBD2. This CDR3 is CASSEIPRMRGGGQETQYF. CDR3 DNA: TGTGCCAGCAGCGAGATACCTAGAATGCGGGGGGGCGGGCAAGAGACCCAGTACTTC.